Presented here are 17 T cell receptor beta chains from one specimen sequenced in a study of T cell clonotyping in hematopoietic cell transplantation. Measured with immunoSEQ multiplex PCR; TCRdb has only the in-frame clones, and not every one. The profile shows 70,000 or so clones, around 94% of them singletons. Sequenced sample: peripheral blood mononuclear cells. These receptors were taken from a man in his fifties or sixties in good health. Some clones in this sample may be carry-over from other donors' samples.

J is TRBJ1-2 and V is TRBV7-2, with 8 positions matching TRBD1. This CDR3 is built from 15 residues. Unmatched junction bases numbered 6, after V lost 5 bases and J lost 1 base. Germline CDR1 and CDR2: SGHTA and FQGNSA. The CDR3 sequence is CASSRQGQNNYGYTF. The DNA for the CDR3 is TGTGCCAGCAGCCGACAGGGGCAAAATAACTATGGCTACACCTTC.

V gene TRBV5-1 combines with J gene TRBJ2-4, with unresolved D. Trimming cost V 0 bases and J 0 bases, with 7 bases left between them. The V gene's germline CDR1 is SGHRS and CDR2 YFSETQ. The CDR3 is made up of 15 amino acids. CDR3 nucleotides: TGCGCCAGCAGCTTGGGGATCCAAGCCAAAAACATTCAGTACTTC. Amino acid sequence: CASSLGIQAKNIQYF.

The J gene is TRBJ2-1, the V gene TRBV11-3; 7 positions agree with TRBD2. Germline V CDR1 and CDR2: SGHNT, YENEEA. This CDR3 is 14 amino acids long. Unmatched junction bases numbered 11, after V lost 6 bases and J lost 9 bases. The CDR3 sequence is CASSPGLVYAEQFF. The CDR3 bases are TGTGCCAGCAGTCCTGGACTAGTTTACGCTGAGCAGTTCTTC.

This chain connects TRBV30 to TRBJ2-7; no clear D. The CDR3 spans 12 residues. The V end was cut by 4 bases, the J end by 2 bases, with 9 bases between. Germline-derived CDR1 and CDR2 are GTSNPN and SVGIG (reference sequence). CDR3 loop: CAWTRATYEQYF. The CDR3 DNA is TGTGCCTGGACAAGGGCGACCTACGAGCAGTACTTC.

The chain has TRBV5-1 and TRBJ2-5; 11 bases map to TRBD2. With V trimmed by 4 bases and J by 4 bases, 6 bases remained unmatched. Germline assignment: CDR1 SGHRS and CDR2 YFSETQ. This CDR3 has 15 amino acids. The DNA for the CDR3 is TGCGCCAGCAGCCCTACTAGCGGGAGCCGAGAGACCCAGTACTTC. Translation gives CASSPTSGSRETQYF.

J is TRBJ1-5 and V is TRBV9; 7 nucleotides agree with TRBD1. This CDR3 region has 14 residues. Germline trimming cut 4 bases from V and 2 bases from J; bases unmatched to any gene: 3. CDR1 is SGDLS and CDR2 is YYNGEE in the germline V gene. The CDR3 bases are TGTGCCAGCAGCTTCGGACAGGGCAATCAGCCCCAGCATTTT. This encodes CASSFGQGNQPQHF.

The chain employs TRBV10-2 and TRBJ2-7; no firm D call. Germline CDR1 and CDR2: WSHSY and SAAADI. The CDR3 consists of 16 residues. With 7 bases removed from V and 0 bases from J, the gap between germline ends came to 19 bases. The CDR3 sequence: CASIDLPGTSSYEQYF. In DNA, the CDR3 is TGCGCCAGCATTGATTTGCCGGGTACTTCCTCCTACGAGCAGTACTTC.

The chain employs TRBV28 and TRBJ1-1, with D unclear. Looked up from germline, CDR1 is MDHEN and CDR2 is SYDVKM. V was shortened by 2 bases and J by 4 bases, with 11 bases between the two germline ends. The CDR3 has 14 amino acids. The CDR3 bases are TGTGCCAGCAGTTTAACGGCGGCAGTCACTGAAGCTTTCTTT. Its protein product is CASSLTAAVTEAFF.

V usage is TRBV27 and J usage is TRBJ2-3; 8 nucleotides agree with TRBD1. CDR3 length: 18 amino acids. Germline CDR1 is MNHEY and CDR2 is SMNVEV (reference sequence). V lost 1 base and J lost 6; bases outside the gene matches: 15. The CDR3 reads CASSLWGTGTGLSDTQYF. CDR3 sequence (DNA): TGTGCCAGCAGTTTATGGGGGACGGGGACAGGCCTTTCGGATACGCAGTATTTT.

The chain joins TRBV7-3 to TRBJ1-1, with 8 bases aligning to TRBD1. J gave up 4 bases and V 6 bases, and 4 bases lay outside the gene matches. Germline-derived CDR1 and CDR2 are SGHTA and FQGTGA. The CDR3 runs 13 residues. The CDR3: CASSSGGRTEAFF. Here the CDR3 DNA reads TGTGCCAGCAGTTCAGGGGGCCGCACTGAAGCTTTCTTT.

This chain joins TRBV4-2 and TRBJ2-1, with D hard to call. Germline assignment: CDR1 LGHNA and CDR2 YNFKEQ. Trimming stripped 4 bases from V and 5 bases from J, with 12 bases between. The CDR3 runs 14 residues. This CDR3 reads CASSRMSGDNEQFF. The CDR3 bases are TGTGCCAGCAGCCGCATGAGTGGGGACAATGAGCAGTTCTTC.

The CDR3 nucleotides are TGTGCCAGCAGCATCGGACTAGCGGGAGGGACAGATACGCAGTATTTT. Its protein is CASSIGLAGGTDTQYF. The J gene is TRBJ2-3, the V gene TRBV11-2, with 15 nucleotides matching TRBD2. CDR1 and CDR2 (germline): SGHAT, FQNNGV. CDR3 size: 16 residues. Unmatched junction bases numbered 3, after V lost 5 bases and J lost 3 bases.

The V call is TRBV6-5, the J call TRBJ1-6, with D unclear. The V end lost 7 bases, the J end lost 7 bases, and 14 bases lay between the germline ends. Germline values: CDR1 MNHEY, CDR2 SVGAGI. This CDR3 has 14 residues. The CDR3 DNA reads as TGTGCCAGCACCCTGGGAAAGGTCAATTCACCCCTCCACTTT. Translating gives CASTLGKVNSPLHF.

V gene TRBV7-3 combines with J gene TRBJ1-6; 7 bases map to TRBD1. J lost 7 bases, V lost 1 base, and 1 base had no gene match. CDR1 is SGHTA, CDR2 FQGTGA, per germline. The CDR3 runs to 14 residues. This chain's CDR3 is CASSLRGGNSPLHF. The DNA for the CDR3 is TGTGCCAGCAGCTTAAGAGGGGGCAATTCACCCCTCCACTTT.

CDR3 sequence: CASSPWTDDNEQFF. The CDR3 DNA sequence: TGCGCCAGCAGCCCGTGGACAGACGACAATGAGCAGTTCTTC. The V and J genes are TRBV5-1 and TRBJ2-1; a possible D gene is TRBD1 (6 bases). This CDR3 spans 14 amino acids. Trimming removed 4 bases from V and 5 bases from J, with 13 bases in between. The germline V gene has CDR1 SGHRS and CDR2 YFSETQ.

The rearrangement joins TRBV27 to TRBJ2-1; 10 nucleotides agree with TRBD1. CDR1 and CDR2 from the germline V gene are MNHEY and SMNVEV (reference sequence). Losses at the gene ends were 5 bases for V and 6 bases for J; bases not matched to a gene: 4. CDR3 size: 14 residues. CDR3 in DNA: TGTGCCAGCAGTCCCTGGACAGGGGGCAATGAGCAGTTCTTC. Translating it yields CASSPWTGGNEQFF.

CDR3 in DNA: TGTGCCTGGTCAGTGAACACTGAAGCTTTCTTT. Protein sequence: CAWSVNTEAFF. The rearrangement uses TRBV30 and TRBJ1-1, with D unresolved. V was shortened by 5 bases and J by 0 bases, with 4 bases between the two germline ends. This CDR3 region has 11 residues. CDR1 GTSNPN and CDR2 SVGIG come from the germline V gene (reference sequence).